What follows are 15 T cell receptor beta chains derived from one specimen sequenced in a study of blood T cells in healthy people across ages. A second roughly 7 to 11 cycle PCR used barcoded and J-beta primers. TCRdb redid the calling of the 5' RACE reads with MiXCR, one entry per CDR3 protein. The data contain approximately 800,000 distinct CDR3 sequences, approximately 67% of them seen just once; the ten biggest clones take up approximately 30%. Sample: blood. The receptors derive from a man aged 25 to 40 in good health.

This clonotype was counted a few times. The chain is built from TRBV12-3 or TRBV12-4 and TRBJ2-7, with a possible D match to TRBD2 (6 bases). The V gene lost 6 bases and the J gene lost 6 bases, with 21 bases spanning the gap. The CDR3 totals 15 residues. CDR3 DNA: TGTGCCAGCAGCGCTGGGGGACTGCCTCTTCCCGAGCAGTACTTC. It translates to CASSAGGLPLPEQYF.

This chain links TRBV5-1 with TRBJ2-5, with 7 nucleotides matching TRBD2. V lost 4 bases and J lost 4; bases outside the gene matches: 10. CDR3 length: 15 amino acids. Germline CDR1 is SGHRS and CDR2 is YFSETQ. CDR3 in amino acids: CASSTGRGFLETQYF. CDR3 DNA: TGCGCCAGCAGCACCGGGCGGGGGTTCCTAGAGACCCAGTACTTC.

In this sample, this clonotype turned up once. The chain carries TRBV13 and TRBJ2-1, with 9 bases identical to TRBD1. The junction had 16 bases not matched to a gene; V was cut back by 8 bases and J by 8 bases. This CDR3 has 16 amino acids. CDR1 PRHDT and CDR2 FYEKMQ come from the germline V gene (reference sequence). The CDR3 reads CASVPRGTGSIHEQFF. The CDR3 DNA reads as TGTGCCAGCGTTCCTAGAGGGACAGGGTCTATCCATGAGCAGTTCTTC. Variable domain in full (rest from reference TRBV13 and TRBJ2-1): AAGVIQSPRHLIKEKRETATLKCYPIPRHDTVYWYQQGPGQDPQFLISFYEKMQSDKGSIPDRFSAQQFSDYHSELNMSSLELGDSALYFCASVPRGTGSIHEQFFGPGTRLTVL.

At least ten counts were recorded for this clonotype. The chain couples TRBV25-1 to TRBJ2-7; the match to TRBD1 covers 7 bases. The CDR3 is made up of 14 amino acids. Germline trimming cut 6 bases from V and 0 bases from J; bases unmatched to any gene: 5. CDR1 is MGHDK and CDR2 is SYGVNS in the germline V gene. This chain's CDR3 is CASSQTGLSYEQYF. In nucleotides, the CDR3 is TGTGCCAGCAGCCAGACAGGGCTCTCCTACGAGCAGTACTTC.

The chain joins TRBV4-1 to TRBJ2-3, with 8 bases matching TRBD2. Per the germline V gene, CDR1 is MGHRA and CDR2 is YSYEKL. This CDR3 comprises 14 residues. J gave up 5 bases and V 3 bases, and 4 bases lay outside the gene matches. The CDR3 is CASSQTSVKDTQYF. CDR3 bases: TGCGCCAGCAGCCAGACTAGCGTTAAAGATACGCAGTATTTT.

The chain carries TRBV7-9 and TRBJ2-3; D is unresolved. CDR1 is SEHNR and CDR2 is FQNEAQ in the germline V gene (reference sequence). The V and J ends lost 4 bases and 6 bases respectively, with 14 bases between them. CDR3 length: 14 amino acids. CDR3 region: CASSSAGVDDTQYF. CDR3 sequence (DNA): TGTGCCAGCAGCTCGGCTGGTGTTGATGATACGCAGTATTTT. Based on the CDR3 plus reference TRBV7-9 and TRBJ2-3, the full variable domain is DTGVSQNPRHKITKRGQNVTFRCDPISEHNRLYWYRQTLGQGPEFLTYFQNEAQLEKSRLLSDRFSAERPKGSFSTLEIQRTEQGDSAMYLCASSSAGVDDTQYFGPGTRLTVL.

V gene TRBV6-5 combines with J gene TRBJ2-1, with D perhaps TRBD1 or TRBD2 (5 bases each). V was shortened by 4 bases and J by 12 bases, with 16 bases between the two germline ends. In germline, CDR1 is MNHEY, CDR2 SVGAGI. This CDR3 contains 13 residues. CDR3 sequence reads: CASSSTLRGRQFF. As DNA, the CDR3 is TGTGCCAGCAGTTCTACTTTGAGGGGTCGGCAGTTCTTC.

Only one count was recorded for this clonotype. The chain has TRBV10-2 and TRBJ2-1; the D gene is possibly TRBD1 (5 bases). Germline assignment: CDR1 WSHSY and CDR2 SAAADI. This CDR3 comprises 13 residues. V lost 8 bases to trimming and J lost 1 base, with 9 bases between them. CDR3: CASSGKSYNEQFF. In nucleotides, the CDR3 is TGCGCCAGCTCAGGGAAATCCTACAATGAGCAGTTCTTC.

A few counts support this clonotype. This chain connects TRBV4-2 to TRBJ2-5; 10 positions match TRBD1. The ends lost 2 bases at V and 5 bases at J; junction bases unmatched: 8. Germline V CDR1 and CDR2: LGHNA, YNFKEQ. This CDR3 has 16 amino acids. CDR3 protein: CASSQPGTGDGETQYF. The DNA for the CDR3 is TGTGCCAGCAGCCAACCCGGGACAGGGGACGGGGAGACCCAGTACTTC.

To note about this clonotype: A much larger clone lies a single base off, so this may be a read error. Written as DNA, the CDR3 is TGTGCCAGCAGCCAAGCTAGCGGGGTCGGTTCCGGTTCGCAGTATTTT. Translating it yields CASSQASGVGSGSQYF. The chain carries TRBV4-2 and TRBJ2-3, with TRBD2 matching 9 bases. The CDR3 is 16 residues long. Trimming cost V 1 base and J 10 bases; bases outside gene matches: 12. Germline V gene data show CDR1 as LGHNA and CDR2 as YNFKEQ.

The rearrangement joins TRBV5-1 to TRBJ2-3; no firm D call. CDR1 and CDR2 (germline): SGHRS, YFSETQ. Trimming stripped 0 bases from V and 3 bases from J, with 11 bases between. CDR3 length equals 15 residues. DNA of the CDR3: TGCGCCAGCAGCTTGGTGGTGGCGCAAACAGATACGCAGTATTTT. Translation: CASSLVVAQTDTQYF.

In its sample, this clonotype was seen a few times. V usage is TRBV6-6 and J usage is TRBJ2-3; TRBD2 matches 8 bases. Per the germline V gene, CDR1 is MNHNY and CDR2 is SVGAGI (reference sequence). J was trimmed by 6 bases and V by 7 bases; bases with no gene match: 6. The CDR3 consists of 13 residues. CDR3 in amino acids: CASTGGAGDTQYF. DNA for the CDR3: TGTGCCAGCACGGGGGGGGCGGGGGATACGCAGTATTTT.

A few counts support this clonotype. The genes are TRBV6-1 and TRBJ2-5; D is possibly TRBD2 (6 bases). The CDR3 length is 14 residues. Germline lookup yields CDR1 MNHNS and CDR2 SASEGT. V was shortened by 4 bases and J by 5 bases, with 14 bases between the two germline ends. The CDR3 region has the DNA TGTGCCAGCAGTGCCCTACCGGGGGATGAGACCCAGTACTTC. Its protein product is CASSALPGDETQYF.

V usage is TRBV6-2 or TRBV6-3 and J usage is TRBJ2-3; TRBD2 aligns across 10 bases. CDR1 is MNHEY and CDR2 is SVGEGT in the germline V gene. This CDR3 comprises 14 residues. V dropped 5 bases and J dropped 5; count of bases not matched to a gene: 4. The CDR3 sequence: CASSTGLAIDTQYF. The CDR3 nucleotides read TGTGCCAGCAGTACGGGACTAGCGATAGATACGCAGTATTTT.

The chain links TRBV5-1 to TRBJ2-7; possibly TRBD2 for D (6 bases). V gave up 0 bases and J gave up 3 bases, with 13 bases separating them. The CDR3 runs 15 residues. Per the germline V gene, CDR1 is SGHRS and CDR2 is YFSETQ. DNA for the CDR3: TGCGCCAGCAGCTTGGTGGGGGGTGGACTCTACGAGCAGTACTTC. Protein: CASSLVGGGLYEQYF.